A selection of T cell receptor beta chains follows, all from one sample in a study of a mutant IDH1 vaccine in newly diagnosed glioma. These receptors have no known antigen. TCRdb keeps only in-frame clones here, not all; method: immunoSEQ multiplex PCR. This sample carries around 60,000 clones, about four fifths of them seen once, and the ten largest clones take roughly 5.3%. Sequences were derived from PBMCs, sampled from a glioma patient whose treatment included an IDH1 peptide vaccine. Receptors originate from a man between 35 and 55 years old with glioma. Each CDR3 is given with its conserved first and last residue. D genes are given only for firm matches. Size tells how often a clone was seen (once, few, many) or the class of an expanded clone, and some rows leave it out.

d_call j_call v_call clone_size cdr3_aa cdr3_nt
NA TRBJ2-2 TRBV18 NA CASAKDSYTGELFF TGTGCCAGCGCTAAAGACAGTTACACCGGGGAGCTGTTTTTT
TRBD1 TRBJ1-1 TRBV11-1 few CASRPPTGRAFF TGTGCCAGCAGACCCCCGACAGGGCGAGCTTTCTTT
NA TRBJ2-7 TRBV4-1 NA CASSQTSEQYF TGCGCCAGCAGCCAGACAAGCGAGCAGTACTTC
NA TRBJ2-3 TRBV7-9 NA CASKEDTDTQYF TGTGCCAGCAAGGAGGATACAGATACGCAGTATTTT
NA TRBJ2-7 TRBV5-4 NA CASSLDESYEQYF TGTGCCAGCAGCTTGGACGAGAGCTACGAGCAGTACTTC
TRBD1 TRBJ1-2 TRBV2 NA CASSRDRGYGYTF TGTGCCAGCAGCCGGGACAGGGGCTATGGCTACACCTTC
NA TRBJ2-5 TRBV7-2 once CASSLDTAGMGQETQYF TGTGCCAGCAGCTTAGATACGGCAGGGATGGGGCAAGAGACCCAGTACTTC
TRBD1 TRBJ2-7 TRBV5-6 NA CASSGTVLGEQYF TGTGCCAGCAGTGGGACAGTCCTTGGCGAGCAGTACTTC
TRBD1 TRBJ2-7 TRBV2 NA CASSANSGQRYEQYF TGTGCCAGCAGTGCTAACTCGGGACAGAGGTACGAGCAGTACTTC
NA TRBJ1-1 TRBV5-4 few CASRLQGTEAFF TGTGCCAGCAGGTTACAGGGAACCGAAGCTTTCTTT
TRBD2 TRBJ2-5 TRBV7-6 NA CASSLGWVAGVQETQYF TGTGCCAGCAGCTTAGGTTGGGTAGCGGGAGTCCAAGAGACCCAGTACTTC
TRBD2 TRBJ2-1 TRBV10-1 NA CASSLLAGASSYNEQFF TGCGCCAGCAGTTTACTAGCGGGCGCGAGCTCCTACAATGAGCAGTTCTTC
TRBD1 TRBJ1-5 TRBV19 few CASKTDRGFNQPQHF TGTGCCAGTAAAACGGACAGGGGGTTCAATCAGCCCCAGCATTTT
TRBD1 TRBJ1-4 TRBV7-8 NA CASSLGQGAANEKLFF TGTGCCAGCAGCTTAGGGCAGGGGGCGGCTAATGAAAAACTGTTTTTT
NA TRBJ1-5 TRBV27 NA CARQRSVWIPNHQPQHF TGTGCCAGGCAACGTTCTGTGTGGATACCGAACCATCAGCCCCAGCATTTT
NA TRBJ1-1 TRBV5-1 once CASSLQVGTEAFF TGCGCCAGCAGCCTACAGGTAGGGACTGAAGCTTTCTTT
NA TRBJ1-5 TRBV10-3 few CAISDSDVDSNQPQHF TGTGCCATCAGTGACTCGGACGTAGATAGCAATCAGCCCCAGCATTTT
TRBD1 TRBJ1-4 TRBV25-1 NA CASSEWGGTGNEKLFF TGTGCCAGCAGTGAATGGGGGGGGACAGGGAACGAAAAACTGTTTTTT
NA TRBJ1-2 TRBV11-2 few CASSPAGRSGGYTF TGTGCCAGCAGCCCCGCGGGGAGATCCGGCGGCTACACCTTC
NA TRBJ2-5 TRBV25-1 NA CASSEPRVETQYF TGTGCCAGCAGTGAACCCAGGGTTGAGACCCAGTACTTC
NA TRBJ2-7 TRBV7-3 NA CASSPKVGAGLSEQYF TGTGCCAGCAGCCCCAAGGTAGGGGCCGGATTGAGCGAGCAGTACTTC
NA TRBJ2-7 TRBV7-9 NA CASSLTNYEQYF TGTGCCAGCAGCTTAACCAACTACGAGCAGTACTTC
NA TRBJ1-2 TRBV15 NA CATSREGGGNYGYTF TGTGCCACCAGCAGAGAAGGGGGTGGTAACTATGGCTACACCTTC
NA TRBJ2-4 TRBV27 NA CASSLGTRHSHIQYF TGTGCCAGCAGTTTAGGTACTAGACATTCGCACATTCAGTACTTC
NA TRBJ2-5 TRBV6-5 NA CASSYILDGQETQYF TGTGCCAGCAGTTACATCCTCGACGGGCAAGAGACCCAGTACTTC
TRBD1 TRBJ2-7 TRBV7-2 NA CASSLAPTGVYEQYF TGTGCCAGCAGCTTAGCCCCGACAGGGGTCTACGAGCAGTACTTC
NA TRBJ2-1 TRBV11-2 once CASTKGTSSYNEQFF TGTGCCAGCACCAAGGGGACCAGCTCCTACAATGAGCAGTTCTTC
TRBD1 TRBJ1-2 TRBV2 NA CASRDRGEDGYTF TGTGCCAGCAGGGACAGGGGAGAAGATGGCTACACCTTC
NA TRBJ2-5 TRBV19 NA CASSMAGSGQETQYF TGTGCCAGTAGTATGGCGGGGAGCGGACAAGAGACCCAGTACTTC